The TCR beta chain under discussion was sequenced for a study of shared clonotypes between healthy human individuals. Whole-study findings and limits: Despite large depth, sorted-subset datasets appeared incompletely sequenced.

With V trimmed by 2 bases and J by 0 bases, 19 bases remained unmatched. CDR1 and CDR2 from the germline V gene are MRHNA and SNTAGT. The CDR3 sequence is 21 residues long. With regard to this clone: Its specificity is unknown.

The table came from immunoSEQ multiplex PCR; TCRdb's copy has only in-frame clones and leaves some out. The data show approximately 2,200,000 clones, roughly 91% seen once. Positively selected for CCR7, the CD45RO-negative cells used as naive CD8 cells excluded terminally differentiated effector memory CD45RA+ cells. Input material: naive CD8+ T cells from PBMCs. The genes are TRBV6-4 and TRBJ1-5; 7 bases fit TRBD1. This clonotype was sampled from a man aged 18 to 35 in good health. Some clones in this sample may be carry-over from other donors' samples. This CDR3 reads CASSDRRQGHTYHNSNQPQHF. CDR3 sequence (DNA): TGTGCCAGCAGTGACCGCCGACAGGGACACACGTACCACAATAGCAATCAGCCCCAGCATTTT.